The 16 T cell receptor beta chains below all came from one sample that was sequenced in a study of OX40 agonist ivuxolimab in advanced cancers. Measured with immunoSEQ multiplex PCR; TCRdb has only the in-frame clones, and not every one. The sample comprises 35,000 to 40,000 clones, 82% of which are singletons, and roughly 7.5% rests with the top ten. Specimen: CD4+ or CD8+ T cells sorted from blood, collected in a trial of the OX40 agonist ivuxolimab. The receptors derive from an adult with an advanced solid tumor such as melanoma, head and neck, liver or kidney cancer.

The DNA of the CDR3 is TGTGCCAGCAGCCCGGAGGTCGGGGGTAGGAGCACTGAAGCTTTCTTT. It translates to CASSPEVGGRSTEAFF. The chain joins TRBV16 to TRBJ1-1; tentatively, D is TRBD1 (5 bases). Trimming took off 4 bases at V and 4 bases at J, with 19 bases between the two ends. This CDR3 has 16 amino acids. The germline CDR1 and CDR2 sequences are KGHSY and FQNENV.

A few counts support this clone. The chain carries TRBV30 and TRBJ1-1, with a weak D call TRBD1 (5 bases). Between the trimmed V and J ends, which lost 1 base and 2 bases, there was a span of 8 bases. The length of the CDR3 is 13 residues. CDR1 GTSNPN and CDR2 SVGIG come from the germline V gene (reference sequence). CDR3 in amino acids: CAWSGGYNTEAFF. The CDR3 nucleotides are TGTGCCTGGAGTGGGGGGTACAACACTGAAGCTTTCTTT.

The chain joins TRBV12-5 to TRBJ1-5; D unclear. The ends were cut back, 1 base at V and 5 bases at J, with 6 bases in the middle. The germline V gene has CDR1 LGHNT and CDR2 FRNRAP. This CDR3 spans 13 amino acids. Here the CDR3 DNA reads TGTGCTAGTGGTTTGGGTACCCATCAGCCCCAGCATTTT. Its translation is CASGLGTHQPQHF. The full variable domain, rest sourced from reference TRBV12-5 and TRBJ1-5, is DARVTQTPRHKVTEMGQEVTMRCQPILGHNTVFWYRQTMMQGLELLAYFRNRAPLDDSGMPKDRFSAEMPDATLATLKIQPSEPRDSAVYFCASGLGTHQPQHFGDGTRLSIL.

The gene calls are TRBV5-1 and TRBJ2-5; D unresolved. The CDR3 is made up of 13 amino acids. V lost 2 bases to trimming and J lost 4 bases, with 9 bases between them. Germline V gene lookup returns CDR1 SGHRS and CDR2 YFSETQ. Here the CDR3 DNA reads TGCGCCAGCAGCTTCCGCACGGGAGAGACCCAGTACTTC. Its protein product is CASSFRTGETQYF.

This rearrangement joins TRBV25-1 to TRBJ2-7; D is uncertain. Germline loops: CDR1 MGHDK, CDR2 SYGVNS. Deletions cut 2 bases from V and 5 bases from J, with 16 bases between. The length of the CDR3 is 15 residues. The CDR3 spells CASSEKFSRYHEQYF. The CDR3 DNA reads as TGTGCCAGCAGTGAAAAATTCAGTAGATACCACGAGCAGTACTTC.

This rearrangement joins TRBV6-4 to TRBJ1-1, with D unresolved. V was pared by 7 bases and J by 12 bases, with 15 bases between. From germline, CDR1 is MRHNA and CDR2 SNTAGT. The CDR3 runs 11 residues. The CDR3 reads CASNTREGTFF. The CDR3 coding sequence is TGTGCCAGCAACACAAGGGAGGGAACTTTCTTT.

The gene calls are TRBV11-2 and TRBJ2-2, with D possibly TRBD1 on 6 matching bases. Germline assignment: CDR1 SGHAT and CDR2 FQNNGV. The length of the CDR3 is 14 residues. V was cut by 6 bases and J by 1 base, with 9 bases left in between. CDR3 protein: CASRQTGNTGELFF. CDR3 in DNA: TGTGCCAGCAGGCAGACAGGGAACACCGGGGAGCTGTTTTTT.

This sequence joins TRBV29-1 and TRBJ1-3; D gene ambiguous. The CDR3 is made up of 14 amino acids. Per the germline V gene, CDR1 is SQVTM and CDR2 is ANQGSEA. Trimming left V 3 bases short and J 4 bases short, with 13 bases between. Here the CDR3 reads CSVDGEGGGNTIYF. Here the CDR3 DNA reads TGCAGCGTTGATGGGGAGGGAGGCGGAAACACCATATATTTT.

V and J are TRBV5-1 and TRBJ2-2, with 8 bases identical to TRBD1. The CDR3 extends over 16 amino acids. Per germline, CDR1 SGHRS and CDR2 YFSETQ. The V and J ends lost 1 base and 7 bases, in that order; junction bases with no gene match: 9. The CDR3 region is CASSLRSGGAGGELFF. CDR3 in DNA: TGCGCCAGCAGCTTGAGGTCAGGGGGCGCCGGCGGGGAGCTGTTTTTT.

The gene calls are TRBV28 and TRBJ2-6; D gene unclear. V lost 6 bases to trimming and J lost 0 bases, with 6 bases between them. The germline gives CDR1 MDHEN, CDR2 SYDVKM. There are 14 residues in the CDR3. The CDR3: CASSAFSGANVLTF. In nucleotides, the CDR3 is TGTGCCAGCAGCGCATTCTCTGGGGCCAACGTCCTGACTTTC.

The sample holds a few counts of this clone. This CDR3 is CASSEGSGRGEQYF. Here the CDR3 DNA reads TGTGCCAGCAGTGAAGGCAGCGGGAGGGGGGAGCAGTACTTC. The chain is built from TRBV6-1 and TRBJ2-7; 10 bases are a match to TRBD2. Losses at the gene ends were 1 base for V and 7 bases for J; bases not matched to a gene: 4. The germline V gene encodes CDR1 MNHNS and CDR2 SASEGT. CDR3 length: 14 residues.

The chain carries TRBV9 and TRBJ1-5; possible D gene TRBD1, 5 bases. The CDR3 is 12 amino acids. Germline V gene lookup returns CDR1 SGDLS and CDR2 YYNGEE. The V end was cut by 8 bases, the J end by 6 bases, with 12 bases between. The DNA of the CDR3 is TGTGCCAGACAGCTCGGGGGTCAGCCCCAGCATTTT. It is translated as CARQLGGQPQHF.

This sequence joins TRBV30 and TRBJ2-3; 14 bases map to TRBD2. The V segment lost 8 bases and the J segment 5 bases; nucleotides outside the gene matches: 3. There are 13 residues in the CDR3. Germline V gene data show CDR1 as GTSNPN and CDR2 as SVGIG (reference sequence). The CDR3 loop reads CAETSGRGDTQYF. In nucleotides, the CDR3 is TGTGCCGAGACTAGCGGGAGGGGAGATACGCAGTATTTT.

This chain connects TRBV30 to TRBJ2-1; TRBD2 matches 9 bases. CDR1 GTSNPN and CDR2 SVGIG come from the germline V gene (reference sequence). With 8 bases clipped from V and 6 bases from J, the junction kept 11 bases outside the gene matches. The CDR3 sequence is 14 residues long. The CDR3 DNA is TGTGCCGGCGCGGGACTAGCTTTCCGCAATGAGCAGTTCTTC. Translated: CAGAGLAFRNEQFF. Based on the CDR3 plus reference TRBV30 and TRBJ2-1, the full variable domain is SQTIHQWPATLVQPVGSPLSLECTVEGTSNPNLYWYRQAAGRGLQLLFYSVGIGQISSEVPQNLSASRPQDRQFILSSKKLLLSDSGFYLCAGAGLAFRNEQFFGPGTRLTVL.

V and J are TRBV5-1 and TRBJ2-2; 9 bases are shared with TRBD1. CDR1 is SGHRS, CDR2 YFSETQ, per germline. There are 15 residues in the CDR3. Trimming removed 4 bases from V and 3 bases from J; junction bases left unmatched: 4. The CDR3 spells CASSQGQGHTGELFF. In DNA, the CDR3 is TGCGCCAGCAGCCAGGGACAGGGTCACACCGGGGAGCTGTTTTTT. The full variable domain, completed using reference TRBV5-1 and TRBJ2-2, is KAGVTQTPRYLIKTRGQQVTLSCSPISGHRSVSWYQQTPGQGLQFLFEYFSETQRNKGNFPGRFSGRQFSNSRSEMNVSTLELGDSALYLCASSQGQGHTGELFFGEGSRLTVL.

The rearrangement uses TRBV7-2 and TRBJ2-5, with TRBD2 matching 7 bases. The V gene's germline CDR1 is SGHTA and CDR2 FQGNSA. The CDR3 totals 15 residues. The V and J ends lost 2 bases and 4 bases, in that order; junction bases with no gene match: 7. This CDR3 reads CASSLRISGGETQYF. The DNA of the CDR3 is TGTGCCAGCAGCTTAAGGATCTCGGGAGGAGAGACCCAGTACTTC.